This TCR beta chain was recorded in a study of blood T cell repertoires in COVID-19. Across the whole study: Acute and convalescent COVID-19 samples came from the United States, Italy and Spain.

Clones were read by immunoSEQ multiplex PCR, and TCRdb kept only the in-frame ones, dropping some. The profile covers under 250,000 clones, with over 75% appearing a single time and approximately 8.2% taken by the ten largest. V shed 3 bases, J shed 6 bases, and the junction held 1 base outside the gene matches. Looked up from germline, CDR1 is KGHSH and CDR2 is LQKENI. The CDR3 is made up of 13 amino acids. This study enrolled people aged 18 to 89 from about 26 US geographic areas. Participant reports of clinical history set cohort assignment. The TCR comes from a woman between 50 and 59 years old with acute COVID-19. The rearrangement links TRBV18 to TRBJ2-2, with 7 bases matching TRBD1. Sequenced material: PBMCs or T cells enriched from blood (not recorded which). CDR3 amino acids: CASSPQGAGELFF. The CDR3 coding sequence is TGTGCCAGCTCACCCCAGGGGGCCGGGGAGCTGTTTTTT.